This TCR beta chain was retrieved from a study of shared clonotypes between healthy human individuals. Background on the study: The plates for each donor numbered three CD4 naive, three CD4 memory, two CD8 naive and one CD8 memory.

This CDR3 is built from 15 residues. The V end lost 10 bases, the J end lost 3 bases, and 19 bases lay between the germline ends. CDR1 is KGHSH and CDR2 is LQKENI in the germline V gene. The data were produced by immunoSEQ multiplex PCR, yet TCRdb's version contains in-frame clones alone and is incomplete. Here the sample spans approximately 2,300,000 clones, roughly 90% being singletons. The receptor was derived from a man between 18 and 29 years old in good health. Some clones in this sample may be carry-over from other donors' samples. The material sequenced was naive CD4+ T cells from PBMCs. Subset given: CD45RA+ positively selected. The chain recombines TRBV18 with TRBJ2-1; possibly TRBD2 for D (6 bases). The CDR3 here is CATWRDPKGYNEQFF. CDR3 bases: TGTGCCACCTGGAGGGACCCCAAGGGCTACAATGAGCAGTTCTTC.